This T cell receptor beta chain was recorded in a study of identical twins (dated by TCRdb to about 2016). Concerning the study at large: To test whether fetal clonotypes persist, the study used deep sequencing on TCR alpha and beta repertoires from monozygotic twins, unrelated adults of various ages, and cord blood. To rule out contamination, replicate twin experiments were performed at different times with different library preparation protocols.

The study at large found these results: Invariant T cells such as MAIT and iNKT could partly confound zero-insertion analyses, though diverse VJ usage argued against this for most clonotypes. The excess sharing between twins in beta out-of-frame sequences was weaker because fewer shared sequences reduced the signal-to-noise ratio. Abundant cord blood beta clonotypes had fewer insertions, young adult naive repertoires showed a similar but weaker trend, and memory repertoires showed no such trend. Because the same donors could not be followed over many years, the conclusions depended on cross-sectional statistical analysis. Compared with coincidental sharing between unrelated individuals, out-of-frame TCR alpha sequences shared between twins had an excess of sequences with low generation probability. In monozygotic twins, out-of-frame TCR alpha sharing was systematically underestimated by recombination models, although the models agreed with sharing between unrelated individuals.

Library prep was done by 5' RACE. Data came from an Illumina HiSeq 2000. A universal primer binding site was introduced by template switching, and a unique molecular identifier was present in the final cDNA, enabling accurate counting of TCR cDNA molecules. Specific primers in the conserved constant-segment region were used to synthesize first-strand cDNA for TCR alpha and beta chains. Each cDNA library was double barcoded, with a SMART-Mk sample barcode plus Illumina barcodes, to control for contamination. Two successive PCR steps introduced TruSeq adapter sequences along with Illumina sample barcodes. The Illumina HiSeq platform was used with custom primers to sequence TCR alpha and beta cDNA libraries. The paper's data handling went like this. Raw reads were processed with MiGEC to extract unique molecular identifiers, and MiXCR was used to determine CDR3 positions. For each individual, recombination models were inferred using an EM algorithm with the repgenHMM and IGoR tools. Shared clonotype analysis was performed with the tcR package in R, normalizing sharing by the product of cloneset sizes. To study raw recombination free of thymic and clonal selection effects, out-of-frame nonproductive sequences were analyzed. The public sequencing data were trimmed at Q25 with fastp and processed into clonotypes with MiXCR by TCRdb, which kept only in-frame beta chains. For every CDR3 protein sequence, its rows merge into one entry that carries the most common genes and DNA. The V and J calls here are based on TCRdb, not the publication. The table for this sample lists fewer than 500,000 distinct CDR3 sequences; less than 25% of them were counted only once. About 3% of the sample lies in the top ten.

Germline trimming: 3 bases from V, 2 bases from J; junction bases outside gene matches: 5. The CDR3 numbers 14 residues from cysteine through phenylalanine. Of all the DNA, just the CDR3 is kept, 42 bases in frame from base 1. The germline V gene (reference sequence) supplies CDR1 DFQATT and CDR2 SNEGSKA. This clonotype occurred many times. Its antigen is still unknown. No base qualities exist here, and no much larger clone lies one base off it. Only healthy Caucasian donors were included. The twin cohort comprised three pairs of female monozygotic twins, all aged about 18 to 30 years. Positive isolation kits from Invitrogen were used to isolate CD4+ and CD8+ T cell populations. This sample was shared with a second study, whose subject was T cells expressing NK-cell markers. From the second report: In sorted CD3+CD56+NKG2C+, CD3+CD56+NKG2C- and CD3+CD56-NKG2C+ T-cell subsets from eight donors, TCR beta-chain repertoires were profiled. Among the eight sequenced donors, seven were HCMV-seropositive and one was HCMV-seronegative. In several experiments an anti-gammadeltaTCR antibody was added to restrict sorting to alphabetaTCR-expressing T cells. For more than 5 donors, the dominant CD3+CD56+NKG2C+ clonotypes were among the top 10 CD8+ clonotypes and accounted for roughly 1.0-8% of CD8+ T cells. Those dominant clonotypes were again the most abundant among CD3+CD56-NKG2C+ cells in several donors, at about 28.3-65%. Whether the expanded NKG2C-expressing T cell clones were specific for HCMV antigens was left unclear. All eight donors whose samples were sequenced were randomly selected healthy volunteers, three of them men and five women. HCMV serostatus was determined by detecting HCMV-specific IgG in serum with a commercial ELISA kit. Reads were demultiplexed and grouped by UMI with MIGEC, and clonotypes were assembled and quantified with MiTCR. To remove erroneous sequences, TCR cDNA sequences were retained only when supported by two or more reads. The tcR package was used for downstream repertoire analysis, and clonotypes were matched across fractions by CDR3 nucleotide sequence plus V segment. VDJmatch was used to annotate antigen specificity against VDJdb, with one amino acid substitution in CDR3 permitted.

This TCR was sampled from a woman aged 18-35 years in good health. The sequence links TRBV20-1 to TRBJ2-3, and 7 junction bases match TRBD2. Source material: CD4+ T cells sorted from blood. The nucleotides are TGCAGTGCTAGGGGGAGGGGAAACACAGATACGCAGTATTTT. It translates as CSARGRGNTDTQYF.